This TCR beta chain was identified during a study of cytotoxic CD8 clonotypes in ibrutinib-treated CLL. Background on the study: On average, each sample had approximately 280,000 productive templates and approximately 89,000 productive rearrangements.

This CDR3 spans 15 amino acids. CDR1 and CDR2 from the germline V gene are SEHNR and FQNEAQ (reference sequence). V dropped 0 bases and J dropped 9 bases, with 17 bases sitting between them. Comment on this clone: Its antigen remains unknown.

Researchers set a sequencing depth target of 1 in 200,000 to 1 in 1 million T cells. TCRdb's table, derived via immunoSEQ multiplex PCR, lists solely in-frame clones and lacks some. This table holds roughly 250,000 clones, roughly 70% found once. TCR beta library input comprised roughly 2 micrograms of genomic DNA from cryopreserved PBMCs. General study points: Pretreatment clonality was elevated relative to age-matched healthy donors and paralleled circulating CD8+ T-cell counts.

The receptor was isolated from a human donor with chronic lymphocytic leukemia. The chain carries TRBV7-9 and TRBJ2-5, with D perhaps TRBD2 (5 bases). The source was PBMCs, collected after 24 months of ibrutinib treatment. CDR3 loop: CASSLALGRDSAQYF. The CDR3 DNA sequence: TGTGCCAGCAGCTTAGCGCTCGGACGGGATTCGGCCCAGTACTTC.